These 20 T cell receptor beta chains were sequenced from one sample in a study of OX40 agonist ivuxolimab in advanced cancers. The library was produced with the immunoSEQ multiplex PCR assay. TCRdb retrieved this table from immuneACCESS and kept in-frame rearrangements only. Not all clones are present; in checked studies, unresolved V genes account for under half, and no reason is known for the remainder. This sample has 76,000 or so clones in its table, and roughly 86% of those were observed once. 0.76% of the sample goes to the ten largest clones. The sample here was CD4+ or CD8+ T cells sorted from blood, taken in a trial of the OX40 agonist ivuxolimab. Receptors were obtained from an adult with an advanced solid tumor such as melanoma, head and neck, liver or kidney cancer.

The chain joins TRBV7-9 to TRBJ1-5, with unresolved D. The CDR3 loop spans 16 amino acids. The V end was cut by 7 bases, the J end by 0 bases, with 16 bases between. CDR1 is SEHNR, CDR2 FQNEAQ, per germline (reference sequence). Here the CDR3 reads CASTRGGLDSNQPQHF. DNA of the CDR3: TGTGCCAGCACCCGGGGAGGATTAGATAGCAATCAGCCCCAGCATTTT.

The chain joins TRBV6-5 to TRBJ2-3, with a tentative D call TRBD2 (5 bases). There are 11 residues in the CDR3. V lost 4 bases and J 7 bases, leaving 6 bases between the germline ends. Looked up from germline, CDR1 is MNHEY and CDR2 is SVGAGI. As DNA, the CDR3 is TGTGCCAGCAGTTCGGGGTATACGCAGTATTTT. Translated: CASSSGYTQYF.

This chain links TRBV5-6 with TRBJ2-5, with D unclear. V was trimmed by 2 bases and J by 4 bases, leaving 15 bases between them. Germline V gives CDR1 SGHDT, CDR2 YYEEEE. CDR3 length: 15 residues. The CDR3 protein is CASSFRPRKLETQYF. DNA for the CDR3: TGTGCCAGCAGCTTCAGACCGAGAAAGCTAGAGACCCAGTACTTC. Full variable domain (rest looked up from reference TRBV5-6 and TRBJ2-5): DAGVTQSPTHLIKTRGQQVTLRCSPKSGHDTVSWYQQALGQGPQFIFQYYEEEERQRGNFPDRFSGHQFPNYSSELNVNALLLGDSALYLCASSFRPRKLETQYFGPGTRLLVL.

CDR3 protein: CASTQPRGFYGYTF. CDR3 sequence (DNA): TGTGCCAGCACCCAACCTCGGGGATTCTATGGCTACACCTTC. J is TRBJ1-2 and V is TRBV28; unclear D gene. Trimming shortened V by 7 bases and J by 4 bases, and 16 bases separated the two germline ends. Germline V CDR1 and CDR2: MDHEN, SYDVKM. The CDR3 spans 14 residues.

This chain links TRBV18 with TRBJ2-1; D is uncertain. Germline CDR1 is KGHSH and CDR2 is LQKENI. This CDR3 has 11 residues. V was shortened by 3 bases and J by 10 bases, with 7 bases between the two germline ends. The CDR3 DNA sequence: TGTGCCAGCTCACCCAGGAGCGAGCAGTTCTTC. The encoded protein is CASSPRSEQFF.

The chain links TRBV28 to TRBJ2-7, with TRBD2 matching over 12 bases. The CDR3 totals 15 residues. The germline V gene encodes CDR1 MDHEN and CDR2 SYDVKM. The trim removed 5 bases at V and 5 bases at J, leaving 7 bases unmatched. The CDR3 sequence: CASSQMTSGRDEQYF. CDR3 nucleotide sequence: TGTGCCAGCAGTCAAATGACTAGCGGGAGAGACGAGCAGTACTTC.

The DNA of the CDR3 is TGTGCCAGCTTAGGACAGGGTGGGGGTTGGCCCCAGCATTTT. It yields the protein CASLGQGGGWPQHF. The V and J genes are TRBV2 and TRBJ1-5, with 8 bases lining up with TRBD1. Germline trimming cut 8 bases from V and 9 bases from J; bases unmatched to any gene: 12. This CDR3 contains 14 residues. Germline CDR1 reads SNHLY; CDR2 reads FYNNEI.

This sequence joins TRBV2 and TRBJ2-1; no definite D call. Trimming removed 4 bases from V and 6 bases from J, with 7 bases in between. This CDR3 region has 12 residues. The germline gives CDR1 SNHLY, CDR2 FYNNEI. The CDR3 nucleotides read TGTGCCAGCAGTGTCATCCCCAATGAGCAGTTCTTC. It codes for CASSVIPNEQFF.

The CDR3 sequence is CASSPRASGQHTDTQYF. In DNA form, the CDR3 reads TGCGCCAGCAGCCCCCGAGCTAGCGGGCAACATACAGATACGCAGTATTTT. The J gene is TRBJ2-3, the V gene TRBV5-1, with 8 bases aligning to TRBD2. Germline CDR1 and CDR2: SGHRS and YFSETQ. V shed 4 bases, J shed 3 bases, and the junction held 13 bases outside the gene matches. The CDR3 has 17 amino acids.

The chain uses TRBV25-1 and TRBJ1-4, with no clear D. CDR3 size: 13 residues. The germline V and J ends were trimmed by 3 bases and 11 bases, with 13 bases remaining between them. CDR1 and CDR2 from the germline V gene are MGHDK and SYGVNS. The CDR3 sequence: CASSDTLPRKLFF. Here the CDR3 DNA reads TGTGCCAGCAGTGATACCCTCCCGAGGAAACTGTTTTTT.

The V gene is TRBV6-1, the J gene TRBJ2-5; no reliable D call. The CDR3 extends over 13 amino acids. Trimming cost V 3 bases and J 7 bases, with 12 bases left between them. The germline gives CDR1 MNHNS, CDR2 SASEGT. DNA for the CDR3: TGTGCCAGCAGTGAGCTAACCCCCTTGACCCAGTACTTC. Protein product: CASSELTPLTQYF.

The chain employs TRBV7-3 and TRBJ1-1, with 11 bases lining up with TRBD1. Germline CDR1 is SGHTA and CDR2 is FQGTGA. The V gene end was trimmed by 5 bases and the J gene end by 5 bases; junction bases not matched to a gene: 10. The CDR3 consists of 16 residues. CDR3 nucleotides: TGTGCCAGCAGCCTTGGACAGGGGGCAGCTAGGACTGAAGCTTTCTTT. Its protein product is CASSLGQGAARTEAFF.

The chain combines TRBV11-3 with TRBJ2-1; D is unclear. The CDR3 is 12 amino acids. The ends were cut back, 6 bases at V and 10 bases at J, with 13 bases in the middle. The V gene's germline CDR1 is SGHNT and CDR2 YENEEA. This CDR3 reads CASSRTPREQFF. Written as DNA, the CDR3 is TGTGCCAGCAGTCGTACACCCAGAGAGCAGTTCTTC.

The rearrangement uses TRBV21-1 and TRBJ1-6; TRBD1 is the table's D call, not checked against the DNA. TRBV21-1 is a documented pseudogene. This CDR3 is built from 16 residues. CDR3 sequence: CASSKKSGVTDSPLHF. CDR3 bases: TGTGCCAGCAGCAAAAAGTCAGGGGTGACTGATTCACCCCTCCACTTT.

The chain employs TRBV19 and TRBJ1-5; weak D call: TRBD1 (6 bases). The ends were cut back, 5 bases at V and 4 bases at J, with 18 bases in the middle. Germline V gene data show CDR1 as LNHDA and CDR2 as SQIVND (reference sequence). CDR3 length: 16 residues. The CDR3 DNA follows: TGTGCCAGTAGTGTCTCTCGACAGGCTACTAATCAGCCCCAGCATTTT. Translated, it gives CASSVSRQATNQPQHF.

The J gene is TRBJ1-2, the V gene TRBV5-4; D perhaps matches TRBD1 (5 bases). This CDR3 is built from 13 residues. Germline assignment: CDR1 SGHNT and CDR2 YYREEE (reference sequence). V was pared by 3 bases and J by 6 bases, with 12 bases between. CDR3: CASSSQGINGYTF. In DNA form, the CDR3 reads TGTGCCAGCAGCTCCCAGGGAATCAATGGCTACACCTTC.

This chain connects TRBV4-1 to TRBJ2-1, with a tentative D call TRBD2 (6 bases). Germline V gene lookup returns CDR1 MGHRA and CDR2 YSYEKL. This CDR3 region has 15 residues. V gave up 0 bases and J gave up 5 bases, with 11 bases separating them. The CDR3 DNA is TGCGCCAGCAGCCAAGACTCGACTAGTGACAATGAGCAGTTCTTC. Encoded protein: CASSQDSTSDNEQFF.

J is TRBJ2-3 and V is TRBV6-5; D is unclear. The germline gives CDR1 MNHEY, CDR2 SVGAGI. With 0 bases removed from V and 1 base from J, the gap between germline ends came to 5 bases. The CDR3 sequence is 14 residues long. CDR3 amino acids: CASSYSDRTDTQYF. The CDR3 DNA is TGTGCCAGCAGTTACTCGGACCGCACAGATACGCAGTATTTT.

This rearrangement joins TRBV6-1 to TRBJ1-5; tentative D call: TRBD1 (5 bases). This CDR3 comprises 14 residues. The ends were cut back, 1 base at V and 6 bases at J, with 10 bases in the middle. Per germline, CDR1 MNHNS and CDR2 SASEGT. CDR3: CASSEGRGAQPQHF. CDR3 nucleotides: TGTGCCAGCAGTGAAGGGAGGGGAGCTCAGCCCCAGCATTTT.

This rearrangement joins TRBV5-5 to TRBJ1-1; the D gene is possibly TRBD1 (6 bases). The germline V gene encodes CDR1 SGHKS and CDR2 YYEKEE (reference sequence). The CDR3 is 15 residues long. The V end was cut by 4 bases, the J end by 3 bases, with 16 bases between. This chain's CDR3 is CASSPDTGPDTEAFF. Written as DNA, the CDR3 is TGTGCCAGCAGCCCCGATACAGGGCCGGACACTGAAGCTTTCTTT.